This T cell receptor (beta chain) was sequenced for a study of T cell responses to AZD1222 COVID-19 vaccine. CDR1 and CDR2 from the germline V gene are MGHDK and SYGVNS. The trim removed 6 bases at V and 0 bases at J, leaving 4 bases unmatched. This CDR3 is built from 15 residues. The table lists this clone with a count of one. Profiled with immunoSEQ multiplex PCR; TCRdb holds only in-frame clones, not every one. The data contain under 150,000 clones, roughly 92% of them singletons. The TCR was taken from an adult in good health. The chain recombines TRBV25-1 with TRBJ2-2, with 7 nucleotides matching TRBD1. The sequencing used peripheral blood, collected on day 0 of AZD1222 vaccination. The CDR3 sequence: CASRPGTANTGELFF. The CDR3 DNA sequence: TGTGCCAGCAGACCCGGGACAGCGAACACCGGGGAGCTGTTTTTT.